This T cell receptor beta chain derives from a study of shared clonotypes between healthy human individuals. Whole-study findings and limits: Naive subsets typically showed greater estimated richness than memory subsets. Sample collection involved blood only; tissue repertoires are likely different.

It was CD45RO-negative cells, positively selected for CCR7, that made up naive CD8 cells, with terminally differentiated effector memory CD45RA+ cells excluded. Notes on this clone: Its antigen remains unknown.

Germline V gene lookup returns CDR1 LGHNT and CDR2 FRNRAP. Trimming took off 0 bases at V and 3 bases at J, with 12 bases between the two ends. The CDR3 extends over 15 amino acids. TCRdb's table, derived via immunoSEQ multiplex PCR, lists solely in-frame clones and lacks some. The repertoire includes 2 million or so clones, about 95% of them detected once, and 0.85% to 1.2% sits in the top ten. The clonotype comes from a man between 18 and 35 years old in good health. The chain uses TRBV12-5 and TRBJ2-7; D may match TRBD1 or TRBD2 (5 bases each). The material sequenced was naive CD8+ T cells sorted from blood. The CDR3 loop reads CASGLVRGPYYEQYF. The CDR3 coding sequence is TGTGCTAGTGGTTTGGTGAGGGGACCCTACTACGAGCAGTACTTC.